This T cell receptor (beta chain) stems from a study of T-cell reconstitution after alpha-beta-depleted transplantation in children. This clonotype has just a few counts. Its cognate antigen is unknown. The study, taken as a whole, reports: By one year post-transplant, T-cell counts and diversity largely arose from T cells that were newly produced.

Unique molecular identifiers featured in how the TCRbeta library was prepared. TCRdb reprocessed the PCR reads via MiXCR and lists one record per CDR3 protein. Of approximately 800,000 distinct CDR3 sequences listed, about 16% are singletons. The V and J ends lost 1 base and 4 bases respectively, with 17 bases between them. This CDR3 is built from 15 residues. The V gene's germline CDR1 is SQVTM and CDR2 ANQGSEA. This TCR was sampled from a male patient under 18 who had a stem cell transplant for acute lymphoblastic leukemia, so the T cells may come from the graft donor. This chain uses TRBV29-1 with TRBJ2-7, with D possibly being TRBD2 (5 bases). The specimen was PBMCs, mostly from graft donor cells, collected 360 days after TCRalphabeta/CD19-depleted stem cell transplant. CDR3 nucleotides: TGCAGCGTTGAAGTAGCTAGCCGCTACCCATACGAGCAGTACTTC. Translating it yields CSVEVASRYPYEQYF.